This T cell receptor beta chain was found in a study of T cell responses to AZD1222 COVID-19 vaccine. Profiled with immunoSEQ multiplex PCR; TCRdb holds only in-frame clones, not every one. The sample consists of some 150,000 clones, roughly 91% of them appearing once. CDR3 length: 13 residues. Germline CDR1 reads MDHEN; CDR2 reads SYDVKM. The ends were cut back, 6 bases at V and 2 bases at J, with 10 bases in the middle. Overall study findings and caveats: Most donors were white British, females outnumbered males, and clonal diversity was possibly underestimated. Two AZD1222 doses significantly raised spike-specific TCR breadth and depth over controls. Just a handful of AZD1222 recipients tested seropositive at baseline. Dominant at 160-218 and 743-854, vaccine-associated CD4 TCRs also spanned spike.

As for this clone: Its antigen is currently unknown.

The origin of this receptor is an adult in good health. The sample here was peripheral blood, taken on day 0 of AZD1222 vaccination. The rearrangement joins TRBV28 to TRBJ1-2; a possible D gene is TRBD1 (5 bases). CDR3 DNA sequence: TGTGCCAGCAGCACCTCAGGGAACTATGGCTACACCTTC. Encoded protein: CASSTSGNYGYTF.